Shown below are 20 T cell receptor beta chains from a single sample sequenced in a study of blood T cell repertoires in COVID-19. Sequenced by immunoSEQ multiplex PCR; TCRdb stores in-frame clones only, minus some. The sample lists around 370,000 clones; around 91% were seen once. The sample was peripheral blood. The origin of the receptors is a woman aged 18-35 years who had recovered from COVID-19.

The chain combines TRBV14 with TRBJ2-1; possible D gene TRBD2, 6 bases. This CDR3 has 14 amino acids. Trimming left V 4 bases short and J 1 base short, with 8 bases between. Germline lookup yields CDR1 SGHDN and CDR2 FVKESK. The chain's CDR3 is CASSRGRSYNEQFF. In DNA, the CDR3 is TGTGCCAGCAGCCGAGGGAGGTCCTACAATGAGCAGTTCTTC.

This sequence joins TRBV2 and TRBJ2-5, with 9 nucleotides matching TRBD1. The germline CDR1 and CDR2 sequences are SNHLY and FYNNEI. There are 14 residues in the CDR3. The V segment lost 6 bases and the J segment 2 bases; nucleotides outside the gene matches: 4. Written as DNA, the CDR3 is TGTGCCAGCAGCGGACAGGGGACACAAGAGACCCAGTACTTC. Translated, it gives CASSGQGTQETQYF.

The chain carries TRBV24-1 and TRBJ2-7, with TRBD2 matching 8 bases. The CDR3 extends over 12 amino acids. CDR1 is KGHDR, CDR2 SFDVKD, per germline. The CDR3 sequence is CALWRGDYEQYV. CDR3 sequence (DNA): TGTGCTCTCTGGCGGGGGGACTACGAGCAGTACGTC.

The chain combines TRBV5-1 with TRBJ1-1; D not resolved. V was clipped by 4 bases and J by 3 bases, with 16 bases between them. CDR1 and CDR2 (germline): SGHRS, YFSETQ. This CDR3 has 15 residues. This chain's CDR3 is CASSLLGRRDTEAFF. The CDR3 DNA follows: TGCGCCAGCAGCCTCTTGGGAAGGAGGGACACTGAAGCTTTCTTT. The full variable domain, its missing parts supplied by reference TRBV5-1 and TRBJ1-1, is KAGVTQTPRYLIKTRGQQVTLSCSPISGHRSVSWYQQTPGQGLQFLFEYFSETQRNKGNFPGRFSGRQFSNSRSEMNVSTLELGDSALYLCASSLLGRRDTEAFFGQGTRLTVV.

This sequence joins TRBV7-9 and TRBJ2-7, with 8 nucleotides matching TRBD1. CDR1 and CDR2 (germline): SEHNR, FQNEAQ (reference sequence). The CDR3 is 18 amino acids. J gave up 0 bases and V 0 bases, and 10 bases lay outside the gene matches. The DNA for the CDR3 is TGTGCCAGCAGCTTAGCGTGGGACAGGACCCCTCGCTCCTACGAGCAGTACGTC. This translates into CASSLAWDRTPRSYEQYV.

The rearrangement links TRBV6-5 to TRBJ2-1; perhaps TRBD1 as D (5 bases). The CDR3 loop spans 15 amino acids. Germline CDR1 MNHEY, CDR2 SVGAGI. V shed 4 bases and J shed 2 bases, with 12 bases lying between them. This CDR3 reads CASSFDRDPYNEQFF. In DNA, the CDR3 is TGTGCCAGCAGTTTCGACAGAGACCCCTACAATGAGCAGTTCTTC.

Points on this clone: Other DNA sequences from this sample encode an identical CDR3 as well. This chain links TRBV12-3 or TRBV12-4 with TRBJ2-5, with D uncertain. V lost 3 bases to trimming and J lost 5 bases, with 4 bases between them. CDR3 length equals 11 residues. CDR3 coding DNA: TGTGCCAGCAGTTTCGGTGAGACCCAGTACTTC. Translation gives CASSFGETQYF.

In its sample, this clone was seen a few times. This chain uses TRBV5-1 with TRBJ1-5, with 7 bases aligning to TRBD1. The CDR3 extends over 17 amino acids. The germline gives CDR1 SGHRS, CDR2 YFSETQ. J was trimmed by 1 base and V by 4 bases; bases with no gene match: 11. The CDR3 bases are TGCGCCAGCAGCCCGGACCTCCACAGGGGCAGCAATCAGCCCCAGCATTTT. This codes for CASSPDLHRGSNQPQHF.

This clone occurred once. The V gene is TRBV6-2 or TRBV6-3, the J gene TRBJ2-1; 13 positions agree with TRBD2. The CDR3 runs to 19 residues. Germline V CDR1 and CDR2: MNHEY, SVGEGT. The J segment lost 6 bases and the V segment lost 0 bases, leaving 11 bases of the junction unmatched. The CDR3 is CASSYSLLYRTSGGNEQFF. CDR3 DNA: TGTGCCAGCAGTTACTCTCTCCTCTACAGGACTAGCGGGGGCAATGAGCAGTTCTTC.

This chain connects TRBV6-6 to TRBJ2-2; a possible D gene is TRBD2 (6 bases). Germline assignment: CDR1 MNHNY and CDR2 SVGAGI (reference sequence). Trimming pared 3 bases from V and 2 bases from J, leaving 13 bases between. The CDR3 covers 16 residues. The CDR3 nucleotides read TGTGCCAGCAGTTATCCGGGACTCCTAAACACCGGGGAGCTGTTTTTT. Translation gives CASSYPGLLNTGELFF.

CDR3 sequence reads: CASSFDWDRGGEKLFF. In nucleotides, the CDR3 is TGTGCCAGCAGCTTCGATTGGGACAGGGGTGGCGAAAAACTGTTTTTT. The chain combines TRBV5-6 with TRBJ1-4; 10 nucleotides match TRBD1. After removal of 2 bases from V and 8 bases from J, the junction contained 9 bases not matched to a gene. The CDR3 runs 16 residues. Germline loops: CDR1 SGHDT, CDR2 YYEEEE.

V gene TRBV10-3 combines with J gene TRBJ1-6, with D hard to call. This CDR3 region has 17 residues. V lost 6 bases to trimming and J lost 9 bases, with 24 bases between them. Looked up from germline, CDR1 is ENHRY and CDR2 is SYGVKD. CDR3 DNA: TGTGCCATCAGCCCGAGGAGGGTCGCTAGGTCCGCTTCACCCCTCCACTTT. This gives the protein CAISPRRVARSASPLHF.

CDR3 region: CASSLDRWGPSYGYTF. In nucleotides, the CDR3 is TGTGCCAGCAGCTTAGATCGTTGGGGCCCTAGCTATGGCTACACCTTC. The chain couples TRBV7-8 to TRBJ1-2, with a weak D call TRBD1 (5 bases). The CDR3 spans 16 residues. V gave up 1 base and J gave up 4 bases, with 16 bases separating them. Germline V gene sequence: CDR1 SGHVS, CDR2 FQNEAQ.

The DNA of the CDR3 is TGTGCCAGCAGCTTCTACGGGAGAGGGGCCTACGAGCAGTACGTC. Its translation: CASSFYGRGAYEQYV. The chain uses TRBV5-4 and TRBJ2-7; TRBD2 is a possible D gene (6 bases). Trimming left V 2 bases short and J 2 bases short, with 14 bases between. The V gene's germline CDR1 is SGHNT and CDR2 YYREEE (reference sequence). This CDR3 has 15 residues.

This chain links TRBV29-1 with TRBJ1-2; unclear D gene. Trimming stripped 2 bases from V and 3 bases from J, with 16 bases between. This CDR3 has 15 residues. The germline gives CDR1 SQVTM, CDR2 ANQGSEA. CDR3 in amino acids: CSVEHPRLLDYGYTF. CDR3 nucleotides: TGCAGCGTTGAACACCCGCGGCTTTTGGACTATGGCTACACCTTC.

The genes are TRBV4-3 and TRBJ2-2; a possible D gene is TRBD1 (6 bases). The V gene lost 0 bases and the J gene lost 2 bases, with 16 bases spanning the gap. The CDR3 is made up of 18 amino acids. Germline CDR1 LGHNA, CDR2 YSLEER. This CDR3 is CASSQDYRRTANTGELFF. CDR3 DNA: TGCGCCAGCAGCCAAGACTACAGAAGGACAGCTAACACCGGGGAGCTGTTTTTT.

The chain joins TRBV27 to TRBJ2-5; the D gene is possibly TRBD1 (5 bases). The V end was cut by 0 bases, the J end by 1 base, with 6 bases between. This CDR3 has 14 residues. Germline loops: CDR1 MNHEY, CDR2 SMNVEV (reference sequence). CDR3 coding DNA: TGTGCCAGCAGTTTATCAAGGGGCCAAGAGACCCAGTACTTC. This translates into CASSLSRGQETQYF.

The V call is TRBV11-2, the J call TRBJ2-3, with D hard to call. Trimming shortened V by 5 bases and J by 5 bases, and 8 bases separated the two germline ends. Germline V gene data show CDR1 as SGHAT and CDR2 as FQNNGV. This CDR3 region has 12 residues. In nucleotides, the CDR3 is TGTGCCAGCAGCCCGAGTCAAGATACGCAGTATTTT. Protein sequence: CASSPSQDTQYF.

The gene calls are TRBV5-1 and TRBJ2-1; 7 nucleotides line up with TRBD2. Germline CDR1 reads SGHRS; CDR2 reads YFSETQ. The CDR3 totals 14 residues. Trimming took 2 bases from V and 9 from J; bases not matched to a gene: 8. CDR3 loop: CASSFEGGPGEQFF. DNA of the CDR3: TGCGCCAGCAGCTTCGAGGGAGGGCCCGGTGAGCAGTTCTTC.

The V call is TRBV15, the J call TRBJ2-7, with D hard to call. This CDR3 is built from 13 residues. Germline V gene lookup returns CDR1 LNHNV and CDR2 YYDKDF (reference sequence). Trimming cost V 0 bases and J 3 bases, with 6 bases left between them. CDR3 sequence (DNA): TGTGCCACCAGCAGAGATGCAGGCTACGAGCAGTACGTC. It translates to CATSRDAGYEQYV.